A single T cell receptor beta chain is shown here with its context. The data originate from a study of blood T cell repertoires in COVID-19. Study at large: Donors in the United States, Italy and Spain gave samples during acute or convalescent COVID-19. T cells, B-cell-depleted T cells, or PBMCs provided the cDNA or gDNA that served as material.

Trimming took 4 bases from V and 4 from J, leaving 10 bases between them. The germline CDR1 and CDR2 sequences are LGHDT and YNNKEL (reference sequence). The CDR3 has 13 residues. Repertoires were generated with immunoSEQ multiplex PCR, while TCRdb's copy carries only in-frame clones and drops some. The sample gives 140,000 to 150,000 clones, approximately 80% of which show up once; 40% to 55% is in the top ten. This TCR derives from a human donor in a cohort sampled during active COVID-19. Sequencing was carried out using peripheral blood. V and J are TRBV3-1 (or the pseudogene TRBV3-2) and TRBJ1-2; D uncertain. CDR3 nucleotides: TGTGCCAGCAGCCCCCGGGAGGTCTATGGCTACACCTTC. It codes for CASSPREVYGYTF.